A selection of T cell receptor beta chains follows, all from one sample in a study of OX40 agonist ivuxolimab in advanced cancers. Produced via immunoSEQ multiplex PCR; TCRdb's table is partial and in-frame only. The sample yields roughly 70,000 clones, 86% seen once. Sequencing was performed on CD4+ or CD8+ T cells sorted from blood, taken in a trial of the OX40 agonist ivuxolimab. The source is an adult with an advanced solid tumor such as melanoma, head and neck, liver or kidney cancer. Both conserved end residues are part of each CDR3. The D gene is left open where the match is weak. A row's size may be missing; if present it is once, few, many or a size class.

>-|TRBJ1-2|TRBD1|TRBV9
CASTRVGDRAVF
TGTGCCAGCACGCGGGTTGGGGACAGGGCCGTCTTC
>-|TRBJ2-3|TRBD2|TRBV7-9
CASSLVAGVLDTQYF
TGTGCCAGCAGCTTAGTGGCGGGAGTTTTAGATACGCAGTATTTT
>-|TRBJ1-3|-|TRBV19
CASSSRTISSGNTIYF
TGTGCCAGTAGTTCCAGGACAATAAGCTCTGGAAACACCATATATTTT
>-|TRBJ2-1|TRBD1|TRBV7-2
CASSPTSLDRGRNEQFF
TGTGCCAGCAGCCCCACATCGTTGGACAGGGGGCGGAATGAGCAGTTCTTC
>-|TRBJ1-2|TRBD1|TRBV6-5
CASRQGNYGYTF
TGTGCCAGCAGACAGGGGAACTATGGCTACACCTTC
>-|TRBJ1-5|-|TRBV4-1
CASSQGLGNNQPQHF
TGCGCCAGCAGCCAAGGGTTAGGGAACAATCAGCCCCAGCATTTT
>-|TRBJ1-1|-|TRBV30
CAWRETIQRASTEAFF
TGTGCCTGGAGGGAGACGATTCAGCGGGCGAGCACTGAAGCTTTCTTT
>-|TRBJ1-1|TRBD1|TRBV5-1
CASSWRGQGDTEAFF
TGCGCCAGCAGCTGGCGAGGACAGGGCGACACTGAAGCTTTCTTT
>-|TRBJ1-2|TRBD1|TRBV5-4
CASSLEGGGSGYTF
TGTGCCAGCAGCTTGGAGGGAGGGGGCAGTGGCTACACCTTC
>-|TRBJ1-3|TRBD1|TRBV7-2
CASSLGTGRNTIYF
TGTGCCAGCAGCTTAGGGACAGGGAGAAACACCATATATTTT
>-|TRBJ1-6|-|TRBV6-5
CASSPRGYNSPLHF
TGTGCCAGCAGCCCCAGGGGCTATAATTCACCCCTCCACTTT
>-|TRBJ2-1|TRBD2|TRBV5-1
CASSSRASGGGNEQFF
TGCGCCAGCAGCTCCCGCGCTAGCGGGGGAGGGAATGAGCAGTTCTTC
>-|TRBJ2-3|TRBD2|TRBV7-2
CASSLVLTSGRRPQDTQYF
TGTGCCAGCAGCTTAGTTTTGACTAGCGGGAGACGTCCACAAGATACGCAGTATTTT
>medium-sized|TRBJ2-7|-|TRBV30
CAWSVRITFTYEQYF
TGTGCCTGGAGTGTACGAATTACTTTCACCTACGAGCAGTACTTC
>-|TRBJ2-1|TRBD2|TRBV6-5
CASSYSWTSGGNEQFF
TGTGCCAGCAGTTACTCCTGGACTAGCGGGGGGAATGAGCAGTTCTTC
>-|TRBJ2-3|-|TRBV11-2
CASSSLGTVVSRTDTQYF
TGTGCCAGCAGTTCTCTTGGAACTGTGGTAAGCCGCACAGATACGCAGTATTTT
>-|TRBJ1-1|TRBD1|TRBV7-9
CASSRGDRGTEAFF
TGTGCCAGCAGCCGTGGGGACAGGGGCACTGAAGCTTTCTTT
>once|TRBJ1-2|-|TRBV5-5
CASSWGYYGYTF
TGTGCCAGCAGCTGGGGGTACTATGGCTACACCTTC
>-|TRBJ2-5|-|TRBV20-1
CSARDQETQYF
TGCAGTGCTAGAGATCAGGAGACCCAGTACTTC
>few|TRBJ1-2|-|TRBV7-9
CASSGQRYTF
TGTGCCAGCTCAGGTCAGCGCTACACCTTC
>few|TRBJ1-5|TRBD1|TRBV30
CAWRSDRVGQPQHF
TGTGCCTGGAGGAGTGACAGGGTCGGTCAGCCCCAGCATTTT
>-|TRBJ2-7|TRBD1|TRBV19
CASSSGTGAYEQYF
TGTGCCAGTAGCTCCGGGACAGGGGCTTATGAGCAGTACTTC
>-|TRBJ1-6|TRBD1|TRBV25-1
CASTTGGELNTPLHF
TGTGCCAGCACAACAGGGGGCGAGTTAAATACACCCCTCCACTTT
>-|TRBJ1-2|-|TRBV19
CASSSRGYGYTF
TGTGCCAGTAGTAGTCGAGGCTATGGCTACACCTTC
>-|TRBJ2-2|-|TRBV5-1
CASRVATDTGELFF
TGCGCCAGCAGGGTAGCGACCGATACCGGGGAGCTGTTTTTT
>-|TRBJ2-3|-|TRBV10-3
CAISAGDTQYF
TGTGCCATCAGTGCCGGAGATACGCAGTATTTT
>-|TRBJ1-2|-|TRBV5-1
CASSREGTGYGYTF
TGCGCCAGCAGCCGGGAAGGGACGGGCTATGGCTACACCTTC
>-|TRBJ1-3|-|TRBV30
CAWSRTRYGNTIYF
TGTGCCTGGAGCCGCACCCGCTATGGAAACACCATATATTTT
>-|TRBJ2-1|-|TRBV5-1
CASSRRGPADTYYNEQFF
TGCGCCAGCAGCCGCAGGGGACCCGCGGATACCTACTACAATGAGCAGTTCTTC
>-|TRBJ1-5|-|TRBV27
CASSLRAGYNQPQHF
TGTGCCAGCAGTTTACGGGCGGGGTATAATCAGCCCCAGCATTTT
>-|TRBJ1-2|-|TRBV6-1
CASDTIWGNNGYTF
TGTGCCAGCGATACAATCTGGGGAAACAATGGCTACACCTTC
>-|TRBJ1-3|-|TRBV5-3
CARSLGSWLEGVTIYF
TGTGCCAGAAGCTTGGGTTCTTGGCTTGAGGGGGTCACCATATATTTT
>-|TRBJ1-6|-|TRBV27
CASSFWGSNNSPLHF
TGTGCCAGCAGTTTTTGGGGGTCGAATAATTCACCCCTCCACTTT
>-|TRBJ2-3|-|TRBV18
CASSPLQVADTQYF
TGTGCCAGCTCACCACTTCAGGTCGCAGATACGCAGTATTTT
>-|TRBJ2-7|-|TRBV6-5
CASSVTWTVSYEQYF
TGTGCCAGCAGCGTGACCTGGACGGTATCCTACGAGCAGTACTTC
>-|TRBJ2-5|TRBD2|TRBV29-1
CSVGKAGVYGDQYF
TGCAGCGTTGGGAAAGCGGGGGTCTATGGGGACCAGTACTTC
>-|TRBJ1-1|TRBD1|TRBV11-3
CASSFRQGVTEAFF
TGTGCCAGCAGCTTCAGACAGGGGGTAACTGAAGCTTTCTTT
>-|TRBJ2-3|TRBD1|TRBV7-3
CASSSGQGTDTQYF
TGTGCCAGCAGCTCCGGACAGGGCACAGATACGCAGTATTTT
>-|TRBJ1-2|-|TRBV27
CASSSYREADYGYTF
TGTGCCAGCAGTTCGTACAGGGAAGCCGACTATGGCTACACCTTC
>once|TRBJ2-1|-|TRBV18
CASSPRAEQGYNEQFF
TGTGCCAGCTCACCAAGGGCGGAGCAAGGTTACAATGAGCAGTTCTTC
>-|TRBJ2-7|-|TRBV7-2
CASSRLGSAWSYEQYF
TGTGCCAGCAGCCGTCTGGGGAGCGCCTGGTCCTACGAGCAGTACTTC
>-|TRBJ2-1|-|TRBV14
CASSQGAGRRGNEQFF
TGTGCCAGCAGCCAAGGGGCGGGGCGCAGGGGTAATGAGCAGTTCTTC
>-|TRBJ2-5|TRBD1|TRBV18
CASSPTGGYGETQYF
TGTGCCAGCTCACCAACAGGGGGCTATGGGGAGACCCAGTACTTC
>-|TRBJ1-6|-|TRBV30
CAWSRTRSSPLHF
TGTGCCTGGAGTCGGACCAGGAGTTCACCCCTCCACTTT
>once|TRBJ2-7|-|TRBV7-2
CASKGGGYEQYF
TGTGCCAGCAAAGGAGGGGGTTACGAGCAGTACTTC
>-|TRBJ2-7|-|TRBV11-2
CASSFSDYEQYF
TGTGCCAGCAGCTTTTCAGACTACGAGCAGTACTTC
>-|TRBJ2-5|TRBD2|TRBV11-2
CASSLGTSGETQYF
TGTGCCAGCAGCTTAGGGACTAGCGGAGAGACCCAGTACTTC
>-|TRBJ1-1|-|TRBV11-2
CASSAFLGQENTEAFF
TGTGCCAGCAGCGCGTTTCTGGGGCAGGAAAACACTGAAGCTTTCTTT
>-|TRBJ1-6|TRBD1|TRBV11-2
CASSPLGQGYSPLHF
TGTGCCAGCAGCCCTCTCGGACAGGGCTATTCACCCCTCCACTTT
>-|TRBJ1-2|-|TRBV6-6
CASSYWQGEWYGYTF
TGTGCCAGCAGTTACTGGCAGGGAGAGTGGTATGGCTACACCTTC
>few|TRBJ1-1|-|TRBV7-2
CASSADSGSNTEAFF
TGTGCCAGCAGCGCGGACAGTGGCTCGAACACTGAAGCTTTCTTT
>-|TRBJ2-2|-|TRBV7-6
CASSLQGNTGELFF
TGTGCCAGCAGCTTACAGGGGAACACCGGGGAGCTGTTTTTT
>-|TRBJ2-2|TRBD1|TRBV5-4
CASSRQGVLTGELFF
TGTGCCAGCAGCCGACAGGGGGTGTTAACCGGGGAGCTGTTTTTT